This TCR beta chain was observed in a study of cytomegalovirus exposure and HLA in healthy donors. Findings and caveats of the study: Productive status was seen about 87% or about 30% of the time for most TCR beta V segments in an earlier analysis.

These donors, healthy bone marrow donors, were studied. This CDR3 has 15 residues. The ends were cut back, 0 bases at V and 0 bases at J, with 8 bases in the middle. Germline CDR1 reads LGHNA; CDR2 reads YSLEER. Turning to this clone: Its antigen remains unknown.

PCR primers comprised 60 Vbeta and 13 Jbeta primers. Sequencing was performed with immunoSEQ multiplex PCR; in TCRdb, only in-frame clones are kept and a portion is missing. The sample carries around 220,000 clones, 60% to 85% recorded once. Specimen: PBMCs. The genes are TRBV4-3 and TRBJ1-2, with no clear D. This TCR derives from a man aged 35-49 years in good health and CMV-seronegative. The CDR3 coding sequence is TGCGCCAGCAGCCAAGAAGGAGGTACTAACTATGGCTACACCTTC. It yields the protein CASSQEGGTNYGYTF.